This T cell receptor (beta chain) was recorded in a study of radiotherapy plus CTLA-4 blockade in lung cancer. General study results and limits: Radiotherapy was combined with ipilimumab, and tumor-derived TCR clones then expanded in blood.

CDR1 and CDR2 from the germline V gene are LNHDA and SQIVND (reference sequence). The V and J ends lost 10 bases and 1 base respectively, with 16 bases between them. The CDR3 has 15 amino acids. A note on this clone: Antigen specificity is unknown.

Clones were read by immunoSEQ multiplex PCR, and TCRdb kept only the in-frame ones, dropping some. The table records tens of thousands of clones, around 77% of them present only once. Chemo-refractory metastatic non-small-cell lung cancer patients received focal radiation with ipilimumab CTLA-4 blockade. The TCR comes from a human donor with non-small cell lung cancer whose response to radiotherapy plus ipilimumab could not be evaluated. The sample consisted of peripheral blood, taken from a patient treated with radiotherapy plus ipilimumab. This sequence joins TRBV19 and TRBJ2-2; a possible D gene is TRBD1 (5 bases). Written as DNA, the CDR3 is TGTGCCACCCCTCGCCACAGGATGAACACCGGGGAGCTGTTTTTT. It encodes CATPRHRMNTGELFF.